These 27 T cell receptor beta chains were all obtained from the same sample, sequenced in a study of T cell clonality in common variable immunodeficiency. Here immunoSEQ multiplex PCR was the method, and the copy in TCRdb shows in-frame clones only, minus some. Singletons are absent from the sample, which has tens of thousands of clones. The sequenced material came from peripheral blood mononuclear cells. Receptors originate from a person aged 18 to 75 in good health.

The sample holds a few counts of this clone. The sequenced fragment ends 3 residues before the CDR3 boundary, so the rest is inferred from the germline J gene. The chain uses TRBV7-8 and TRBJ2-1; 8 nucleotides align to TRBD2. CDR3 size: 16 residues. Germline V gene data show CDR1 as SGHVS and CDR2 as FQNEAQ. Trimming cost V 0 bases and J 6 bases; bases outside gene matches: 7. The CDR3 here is CASSLAPAGEPNEQFF. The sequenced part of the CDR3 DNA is TGTGCCAGCAGCTTAGCGCCAGCGGGAGAACCCAATGAG.

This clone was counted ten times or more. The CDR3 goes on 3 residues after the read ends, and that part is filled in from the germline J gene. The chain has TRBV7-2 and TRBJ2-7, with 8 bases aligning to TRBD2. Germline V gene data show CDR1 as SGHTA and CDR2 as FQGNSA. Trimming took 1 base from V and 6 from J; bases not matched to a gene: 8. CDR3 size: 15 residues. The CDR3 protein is CASSLVQAGASEQYF. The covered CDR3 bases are TGTGCCAGCAGCTTAGTACAAGCGGGAGCAAGCGAG.

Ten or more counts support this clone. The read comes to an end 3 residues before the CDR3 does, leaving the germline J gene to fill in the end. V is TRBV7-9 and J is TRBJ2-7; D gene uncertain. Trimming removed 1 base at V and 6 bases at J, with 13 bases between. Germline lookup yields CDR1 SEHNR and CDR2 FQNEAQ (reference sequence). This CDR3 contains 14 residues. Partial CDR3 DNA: TGTGCCAGCAGCTTAGACGGGTCAGCCCCCGAG. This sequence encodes CASSLDGSAPE. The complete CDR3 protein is CASSLDGSAPEQYF. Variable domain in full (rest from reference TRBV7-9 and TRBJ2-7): DTGVSQNPRHKITKRGQNVTFRCDPISEHNRLYWYRQTLGQGPEFLTYFQNEAQLEKSRLLSDRFSAERPKGSFSTLEIQRTEQGDSAMYLCASSLDGSAPEQYFGPGTRLTVT.

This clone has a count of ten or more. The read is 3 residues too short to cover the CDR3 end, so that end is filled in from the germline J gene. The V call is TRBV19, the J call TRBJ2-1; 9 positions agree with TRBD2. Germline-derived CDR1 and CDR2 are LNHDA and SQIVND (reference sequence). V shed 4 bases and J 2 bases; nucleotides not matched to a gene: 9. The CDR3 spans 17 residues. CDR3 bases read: TGTGCCAGTAGTACCTCCCTAGCGGGACGGACCTACAATGAG. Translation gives CASSTSLAGRTYNE. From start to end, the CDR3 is CASSTSLAGRTYNEQFF.

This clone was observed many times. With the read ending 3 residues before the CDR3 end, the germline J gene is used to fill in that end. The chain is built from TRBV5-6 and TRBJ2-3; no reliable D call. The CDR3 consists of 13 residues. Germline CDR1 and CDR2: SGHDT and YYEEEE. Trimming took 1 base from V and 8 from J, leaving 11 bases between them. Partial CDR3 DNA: TGTGCCAGCAGCTTGCCCCTCCCAGTTACG. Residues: CASSLPLPVT. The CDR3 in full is CASSLPLPVTQYF.

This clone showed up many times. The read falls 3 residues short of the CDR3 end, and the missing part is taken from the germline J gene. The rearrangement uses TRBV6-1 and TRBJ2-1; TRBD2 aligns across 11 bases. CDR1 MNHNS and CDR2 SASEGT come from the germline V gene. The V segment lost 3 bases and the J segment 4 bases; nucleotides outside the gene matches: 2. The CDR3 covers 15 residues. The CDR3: CASSDGTSGYNEQFF. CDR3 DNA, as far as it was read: TGTGCCAGCAGTGATGGGACTAGCGGTTACAATGAG.

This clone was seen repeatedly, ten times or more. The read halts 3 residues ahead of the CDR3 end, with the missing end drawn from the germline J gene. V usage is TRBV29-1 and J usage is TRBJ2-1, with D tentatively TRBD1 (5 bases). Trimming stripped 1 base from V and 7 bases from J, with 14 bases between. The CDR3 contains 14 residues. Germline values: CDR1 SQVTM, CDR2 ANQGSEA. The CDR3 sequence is CSVEAGVRDNEQFF. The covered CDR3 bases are TGCAGCGTTGAAGCGGGCGTCAGGGATAATGAG.

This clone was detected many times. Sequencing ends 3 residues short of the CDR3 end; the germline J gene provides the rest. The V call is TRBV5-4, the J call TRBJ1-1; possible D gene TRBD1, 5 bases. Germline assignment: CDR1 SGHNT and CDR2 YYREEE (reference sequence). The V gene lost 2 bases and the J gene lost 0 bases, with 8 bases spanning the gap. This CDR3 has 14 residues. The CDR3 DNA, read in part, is TGTGCCAGCAGCTTCGGACAAATGAACACTGAA. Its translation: CASSFGQMNTE. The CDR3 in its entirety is CASSFGQMNTEAFF.

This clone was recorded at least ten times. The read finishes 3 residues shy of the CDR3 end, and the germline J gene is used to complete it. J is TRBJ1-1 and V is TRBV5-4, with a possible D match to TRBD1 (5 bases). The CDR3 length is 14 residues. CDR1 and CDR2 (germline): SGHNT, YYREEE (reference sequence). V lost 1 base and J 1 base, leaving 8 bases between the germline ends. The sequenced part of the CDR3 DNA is TGTGCCAGCAGCTTGCAGGGAGCGAACACTGAA. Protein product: CASSLQGANTE. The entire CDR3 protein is CASSLQGANTEAFF.

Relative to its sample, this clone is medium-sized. The part of the CDR3 DNA that was read is TGCGCCAGCAGCTTAGGGACAGGGAAAAACATT. Protein product: CASSLGTGKNI. The entire CDR3 reads CASSLGTGKNIQYF. This rearrangement joins TRBV5-1 to TRBJ2-4; TRBD1 matches 9 bases. The read falls 3 residues short of the CDR3 end, and the missing part is taken from the germline J gene. V shed 2 bases and J 4 bases; nucleotides not matched to a gene: 1. The length of the CDR3 is 14 residues. Germline V gives CDR1 SGHRS, CDR2 YFSETQ.

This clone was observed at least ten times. The part of the CDR3 DNA that was read is TGTGCCAGCAGCCCTTCGAGCGGAACCTACGAG. This gives the protein CASSPSSGTYE. The CDR3, in full, reads CASSPSSGTYEQYF. The chain recombines TRBV27 with TRBJ2-7; D may be TRBD2 (5 bases). The read halts 3 residues ahead of the CDR3 end, with the missing end drawn from the germline J gene. The CDR3 consists of 14 residues. Trimming cost V 6 bases and J 2 bases, with 14 bases left between them. Germline assignment: CDR1 MNHEY and CDR2 SMNVEV (reference sequence).

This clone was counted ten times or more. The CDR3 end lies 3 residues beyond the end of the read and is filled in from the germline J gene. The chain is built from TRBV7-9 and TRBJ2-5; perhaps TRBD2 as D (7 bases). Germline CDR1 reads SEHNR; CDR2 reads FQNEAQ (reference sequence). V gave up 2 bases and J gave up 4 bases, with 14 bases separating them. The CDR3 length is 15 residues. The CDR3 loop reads CASSLLEGGGETQYF. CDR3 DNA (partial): TGTGCCAGCAGCTTATTAGAAGGGGGGGGAGAGACC. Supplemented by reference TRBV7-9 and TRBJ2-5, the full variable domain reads DTGVSQNPRHKITKRGQNVTFRCDPISEHNRLYWYRQTLGQGPEFLTYFQNEAQLEKSRLLSDRFSAERPKGSFSTLEIQRTEQGDSAMYLCASSLLEGGGETQYFGPGTRLLVL.

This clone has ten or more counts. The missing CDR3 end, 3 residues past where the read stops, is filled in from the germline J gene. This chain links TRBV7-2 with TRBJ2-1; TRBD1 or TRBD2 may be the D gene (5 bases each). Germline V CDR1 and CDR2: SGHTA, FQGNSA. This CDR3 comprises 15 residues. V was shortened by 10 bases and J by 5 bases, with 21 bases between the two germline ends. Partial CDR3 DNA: TGTGCCACCGGTAGGCGAGGGTGGGGCGACAATGAG. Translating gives CATGRRGWGDNE. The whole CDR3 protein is CATGRRGWGDNEQFF.

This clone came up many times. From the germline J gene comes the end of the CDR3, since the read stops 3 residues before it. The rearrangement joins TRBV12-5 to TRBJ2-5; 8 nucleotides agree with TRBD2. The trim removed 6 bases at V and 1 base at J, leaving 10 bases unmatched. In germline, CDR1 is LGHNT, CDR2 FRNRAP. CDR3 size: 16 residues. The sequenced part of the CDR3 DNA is TGTGCTAGTGGGGCCCCGGGTAGCGGGACCCAAGAGACC. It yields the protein CASGAPGSGTQET. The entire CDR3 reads CASGAPGSGTQETQYF.

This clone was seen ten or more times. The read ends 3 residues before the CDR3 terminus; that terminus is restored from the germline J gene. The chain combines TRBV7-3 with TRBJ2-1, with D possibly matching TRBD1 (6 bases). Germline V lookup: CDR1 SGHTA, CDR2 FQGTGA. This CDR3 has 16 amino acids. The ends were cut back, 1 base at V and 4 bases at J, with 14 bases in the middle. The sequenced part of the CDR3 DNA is TGTGCCAGCAGCTTAATCGACGGACAGATATACAATGAG. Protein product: CASSLIDGQIYNE. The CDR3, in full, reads CASSLIDGQIYNEQFF.

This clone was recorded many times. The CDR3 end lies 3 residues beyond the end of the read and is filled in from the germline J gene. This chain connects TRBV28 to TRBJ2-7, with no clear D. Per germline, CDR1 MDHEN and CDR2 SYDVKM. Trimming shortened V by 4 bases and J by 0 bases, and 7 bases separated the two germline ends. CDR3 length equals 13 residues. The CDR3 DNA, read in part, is TGTGCCAGCAGTTACGCCAGCTCCTACGAG. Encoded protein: CASSYASSYE. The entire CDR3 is CASSYASSYEQYF.

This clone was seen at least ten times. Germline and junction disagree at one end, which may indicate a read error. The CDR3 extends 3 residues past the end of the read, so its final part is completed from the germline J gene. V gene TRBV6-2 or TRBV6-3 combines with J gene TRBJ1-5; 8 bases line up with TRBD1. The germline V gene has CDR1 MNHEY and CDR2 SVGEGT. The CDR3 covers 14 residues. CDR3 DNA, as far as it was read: TGTGTCAGCAGCCGACAGGGGATCAATCAGCCC. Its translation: CVSSRQGINQP. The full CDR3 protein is CVSSRQGINQPQHF.

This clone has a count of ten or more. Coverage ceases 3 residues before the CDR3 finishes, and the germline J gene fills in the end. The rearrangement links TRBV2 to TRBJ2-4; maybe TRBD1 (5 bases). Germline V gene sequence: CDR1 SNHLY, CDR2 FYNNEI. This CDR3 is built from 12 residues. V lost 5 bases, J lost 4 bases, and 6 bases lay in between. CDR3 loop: CASSSGKNIQYF. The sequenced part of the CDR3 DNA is TGTGCCAGCAGTTCAGGGAAAAACATT.

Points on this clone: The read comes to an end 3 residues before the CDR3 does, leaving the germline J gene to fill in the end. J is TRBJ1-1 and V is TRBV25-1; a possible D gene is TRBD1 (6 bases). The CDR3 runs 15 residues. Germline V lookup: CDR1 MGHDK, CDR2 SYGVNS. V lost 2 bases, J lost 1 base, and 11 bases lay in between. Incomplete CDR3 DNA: TGTGCCAGCAGTGAAGGAATAGGGGGGAACACTGAA. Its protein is CASSEGIGGNTE. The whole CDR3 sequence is CASSEGIGGNTEAFF.

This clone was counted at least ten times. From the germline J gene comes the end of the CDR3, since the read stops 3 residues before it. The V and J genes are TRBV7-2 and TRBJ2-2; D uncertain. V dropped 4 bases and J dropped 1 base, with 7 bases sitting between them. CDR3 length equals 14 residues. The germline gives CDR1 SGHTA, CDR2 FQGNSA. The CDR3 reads CASSSSGNTGELFF. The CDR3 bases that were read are TGTGCCAGCAGCTCCTCAGGGAACACCGGGGAG.

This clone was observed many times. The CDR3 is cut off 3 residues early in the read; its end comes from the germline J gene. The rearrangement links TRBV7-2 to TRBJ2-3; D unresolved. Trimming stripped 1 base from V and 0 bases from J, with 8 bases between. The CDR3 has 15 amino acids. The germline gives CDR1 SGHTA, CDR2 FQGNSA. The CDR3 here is CASSLVGFSTDTQYF. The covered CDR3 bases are TGTGCCAGCAGCTTAGTGGGCTTTAGCACAGATACG.

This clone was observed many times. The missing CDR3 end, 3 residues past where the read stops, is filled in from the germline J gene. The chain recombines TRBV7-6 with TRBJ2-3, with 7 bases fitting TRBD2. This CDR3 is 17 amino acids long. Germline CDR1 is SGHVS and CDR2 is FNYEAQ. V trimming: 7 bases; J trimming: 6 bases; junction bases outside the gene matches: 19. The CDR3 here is CASTSILLAGGRDTQYF. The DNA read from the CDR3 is TGTGCCAGCACCTCCATTCTCCTAGCCGGGGGGAGGGATACG.

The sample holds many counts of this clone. The CDR3 sequence: CASGSHGARLGGDPTDTQYF. The covered CDR3 bases are TGTGCTAGTGGTTCGCACGGGGCGAGGTTAGGCGGGGACCCCACAGATACG. The chain combines TRBV12-5 with TRBJ2-3; tentative D call: TRBD2 (6 bases). Read coverage stops 3 residues before the CDR3 terminus; the germline J gene supplies the remainder. CDR1 and CDR2 from the germline V gene are LGHNT and FRNRAP. This CDR3 comprises 20 residues. V was clipped by 4 bases and J by 2 bases, with 28 bases between them.

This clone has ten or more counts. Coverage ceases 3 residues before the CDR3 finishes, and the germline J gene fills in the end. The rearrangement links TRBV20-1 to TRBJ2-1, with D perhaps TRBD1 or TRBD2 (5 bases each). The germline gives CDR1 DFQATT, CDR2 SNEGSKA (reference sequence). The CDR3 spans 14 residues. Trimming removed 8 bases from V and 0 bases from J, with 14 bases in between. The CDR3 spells CSTLGESSYNEQFF. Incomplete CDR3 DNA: TGCAGTACTTTAGGGGAGAGCTCCTACAATGAG.

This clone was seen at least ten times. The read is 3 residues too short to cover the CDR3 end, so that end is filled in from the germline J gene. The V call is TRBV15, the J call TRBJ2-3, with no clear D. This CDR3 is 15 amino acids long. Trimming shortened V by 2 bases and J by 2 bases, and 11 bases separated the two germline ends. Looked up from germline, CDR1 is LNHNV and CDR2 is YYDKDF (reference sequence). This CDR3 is CATSRTALPTDTQYF. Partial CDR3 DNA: TGTGCCACCAGCAGAACAGCCTTACCCACAGATACG.

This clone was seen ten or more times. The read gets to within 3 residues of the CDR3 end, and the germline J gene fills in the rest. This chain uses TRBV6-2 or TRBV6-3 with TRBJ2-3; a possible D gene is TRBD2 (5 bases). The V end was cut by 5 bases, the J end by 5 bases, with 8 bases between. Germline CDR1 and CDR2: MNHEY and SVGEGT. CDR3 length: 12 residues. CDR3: CASSLAGDTQYF. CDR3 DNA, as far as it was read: TGTGCCAGCAGTCTCGCGGGAGATACG.

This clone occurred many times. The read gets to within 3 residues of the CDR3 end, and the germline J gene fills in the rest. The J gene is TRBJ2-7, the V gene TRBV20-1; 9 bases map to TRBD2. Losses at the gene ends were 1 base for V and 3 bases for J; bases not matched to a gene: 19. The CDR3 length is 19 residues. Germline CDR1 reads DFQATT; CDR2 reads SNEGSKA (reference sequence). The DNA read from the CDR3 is TGCAGTGCTAGAGGAACCGGGACTAGCAGAGCTCTTCGACACTACGAG. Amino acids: CSARGTGTSRALRHYE. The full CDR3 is CSARGTGTSRALRHYEQYF.